Listed here are 13 T cell receptor beta chains from one sample, sequenced in a study of regulatory T cells in long-lasting Graves disease. The time point denotes: newly diagnosed GD, antithyroid drugs for less than 3 months. RNA extracted from PBMCs served as the sequencing template. TCR beta libraries were built with iRepertoire HTBI primers and Arm-PCR of CDR3 regions. TCRdb redid the calling of the multiplex PCR reads with MiXCR, one entry per CDR3 protein. The sample shows almost 450,000 distinct CDR3 sequences, around 17% of them seen only once. The same sample was also used in a study of T cells in Graves' hyperthyroidism and ophthalmopathy.

The sequences come from peripheral blood mononuclear cells (PBMCs), collected at new diagnosis, from a patient treated with antithyroid drugs. Receptors were obtained from a woman aged 30 to 39 with Graves disease.

As to this clonotype: A single base separates this from a much larger clone, so it may be a read error. In this CDR3 the conserved last residue, phenylalanine or tryptophan, is missing, so a read error is likely. The CDR3 DNA sequence: TGTGCCAGCAGCTTATTTTTACAGGGTGCAAGCATTCAGTACTCC. Its protein is CASSLFLQGASIQYS. The V and J genes are TRBV11-2 and TRBJ2-4; perhaps TRBD1 as D (6 bases). Germline lookup yields CDR1 SGHAT and CDR2 FQNNGV. Deletions cut 2 bases from V and 9 bases from J, with 17 bases between. This CDR3 has 15 residues.

This clonotype was detected many times. The chain links TRBV20-1 to TRBJ1-2; D is unclear. The ends were cut back, 6 bases at V and 5 bases at J, with 10 bases in the middle. The germline CDR1 and CDR2 sequences are DFQATT and SNEGSKA (reference sequence). There are 11 residues in the CDR3. CDR3 amino acids: CSATPVYGYTF. Written as DNA, the CDR3 is TGCAGTGCCACCCCGGTGTATGGCTACACCTTC.

This rearrangement joins TRBV20-1 to TRBJ1-5; TRBD1 might be the D (5 bases). The CDR3 is 15 residues long. Trimming removed 6 bases from V and 0 bases from J, with 15 bases in between. Per germline, CDR1 DFQATT and CDR2 SNEGSKA (reference sequence). The CDR3 coding sequence is TGCAGTGCATTACTCCCGACAGATAGCAATCAGCCCCAGCATTTT. As protein: CSALLPTDSNQPQHF.

This clonotype has at least ten counts. V and J are TRBV12-3 or TRBV12-4 and TRBJ2-5; D uncertain. V lost 5 bases to trimming and J lost 4 bases, with 8 bases between them. The CDR3 extends over 12 amino acids. The CDR3 bases are TGTGCCAGCAGTCCGCTGGGAGAGACCCAGTACTTC. Encoded protein: CASSPLGETQYF.

V is TRBV5-1 and J is TRBJ2-2; D unresolved. Trimming shortened V by 1 base and J by 1 base, and 8 bases separated the two germline ends. The germline CDR1 and CDR2 sequences are SGHRS and YFSETQ. This CDR3 spans 15 amino acids. In DNA, the CDR3 is TGCGCCAGCAGCTTGTCGCTGGGGAACACCGGGGAGCTGTTTTTT. Translation: CASSLSLGNTGELFF.

The V call is TRBV10-3, the J call TRBJ2-1, with 8 bases fitting TRBD1. The J call may be wrong; the DNA end is better matched by TRBJ2-5. The length of the CDR3 is 16 residues. The germline CDR1 and CDR2 sequences are ENHRY and SYGVKD. CDR3 coding DNA: TGTGCCATCAGTGAGTTTGTCGGGACAGGTGGTGAGACCCAGTACTTC. Encoded protein: CAISEFVGTGGETQYF.

This clonotype was recorded a few times. This chain links TRBV6-1 with TRBJ2-7; D remains unclear. In germline, CDR1 is MNHNS, CDR2 SASEGT. The CDR3 is 12 amino acids. The V end lost 6 bases, the J end lost 2 bases, and 8 bases lay between the germline ends. The CDR3 sequence: CASSSSTYEQYF. The CDR3 DNA reads TGTGCCAGCAGCTCCTCAACCTACGAGCAGTACTTC.

This clonotype has just a few counts. The rearrangement joins TRBV27 to TRBJ1-5; D is unresolved. Germline assignment: CDR1 MNHEY and CDR2 SMNVEV (reference sequence). Trimming pared 3 bases from V and 0 bases from J, leaving 6 bases between. This CDR3 has 14 amino acids. The CDR3 region is CASSFADSNQPQHF. The CDR3 DNA reads as TGTGCCAGCAGTTTCGCAGATAGCAATCAGCCCCAGCATTTT.

This clonotype has ten or more counts. The gene calls are TRBV28 and TRBJ2-7; 8 nucleotides match TRBD2. This CDR3 is 13 amino acids long. Germline trimming cut 6 bases from V and 6 bases from J; bases unmatched to any gene: 7. Germline V lookup: CDR1 MDHEN, CDR2 SYDVKM. The CDR3 region is CASSPGGPLEQYF. In DNA form, the CDR3 reads TGTGCCAGCAGCCCGGGAGGGCCTCTCGAGCAGTACTTC.

This clonotype was detected ten times or more. The V and J genes are TRBV5-4 and TRBJ1-2; TRBD1 matches at 12 bases. V was clipped by 4 bases and J by 8 bases; unmatched bases: 12. The CDR3 consists of 16 residues. CDR1 and CDR2 (germline): SGHNT, YYREEE (reference sequence). CDR3 sequence: CASSPTQGQGAGGYTF. The CDR3, as DNA: TGTGCCAGCAGCCCGACTCAGGGACAGGGGGCGGGCGGCTACACCTTC.

The chain uses TRBV2 and TRBJ2-7, with D perhaps assigned TRBD1 or TRBD2 (5 bases each). The germline V gene has CDR1 SNHLY and CDR2 FYNNEI. V was cut by 6 bases and J by 2 bases, with 14 bases left in between. This CDR3 is 14 amino acids long. The CDR3 DNA follows: TGTGCCAGCAGCTTGGGGGAAGAGGCCTACGAGCAGTACTTC. Its translation: CASSLGEEAYEQYF.

This clonotype was seen a handful of times. Here the CDR3 reads CASSELAGGDTGELFF. The CDR3 nucleotides are TGCGCCAGCAGCGAGCTAGCGGGAGGCGACACCGGGGAGCTGTTTTTT. This chain connects TRBV5-1 to TRBJ2-2; TRBD2 aligns across 11 bases. CDR3 length equals 16 residues. J was trimmed by 3 bases and V by 4 bases; bases with no gene match: 5. Germline-derived CDR1 and CDR2 are SGHRS and YFSETQ. Complete variable domain (other parts from reference TRBV5-1 and TRBJ2-2): KAGVTQTPRYLIKTRGQQVTLSCSPISGHRSVSWYQQTPGQGLQFLFEYFSETQRNKGNFPGRFSGRQFSNSRSEMNVSTLELGDSALYLCASSELAGGDTGELFFGEGSRLTVL.

This clonotype was seen at least ten times. CDR3: CASSHLSTDTQYF. Here the CDR3 DNA reads TGTGCCAGCAGCCACCTAAGCACAGATACGCAGTATTTT. The chain recombines TRBV7-9 with TRBJ2-3; D gene unclear. V was trimmed by 5 bases and J by 0 bases, leaving 6 bases between them. The CDR3 loop spans 13 amino acids. Germline CDR1 is SEHNR and CDR2 is FQNEAQ (reference sequence).